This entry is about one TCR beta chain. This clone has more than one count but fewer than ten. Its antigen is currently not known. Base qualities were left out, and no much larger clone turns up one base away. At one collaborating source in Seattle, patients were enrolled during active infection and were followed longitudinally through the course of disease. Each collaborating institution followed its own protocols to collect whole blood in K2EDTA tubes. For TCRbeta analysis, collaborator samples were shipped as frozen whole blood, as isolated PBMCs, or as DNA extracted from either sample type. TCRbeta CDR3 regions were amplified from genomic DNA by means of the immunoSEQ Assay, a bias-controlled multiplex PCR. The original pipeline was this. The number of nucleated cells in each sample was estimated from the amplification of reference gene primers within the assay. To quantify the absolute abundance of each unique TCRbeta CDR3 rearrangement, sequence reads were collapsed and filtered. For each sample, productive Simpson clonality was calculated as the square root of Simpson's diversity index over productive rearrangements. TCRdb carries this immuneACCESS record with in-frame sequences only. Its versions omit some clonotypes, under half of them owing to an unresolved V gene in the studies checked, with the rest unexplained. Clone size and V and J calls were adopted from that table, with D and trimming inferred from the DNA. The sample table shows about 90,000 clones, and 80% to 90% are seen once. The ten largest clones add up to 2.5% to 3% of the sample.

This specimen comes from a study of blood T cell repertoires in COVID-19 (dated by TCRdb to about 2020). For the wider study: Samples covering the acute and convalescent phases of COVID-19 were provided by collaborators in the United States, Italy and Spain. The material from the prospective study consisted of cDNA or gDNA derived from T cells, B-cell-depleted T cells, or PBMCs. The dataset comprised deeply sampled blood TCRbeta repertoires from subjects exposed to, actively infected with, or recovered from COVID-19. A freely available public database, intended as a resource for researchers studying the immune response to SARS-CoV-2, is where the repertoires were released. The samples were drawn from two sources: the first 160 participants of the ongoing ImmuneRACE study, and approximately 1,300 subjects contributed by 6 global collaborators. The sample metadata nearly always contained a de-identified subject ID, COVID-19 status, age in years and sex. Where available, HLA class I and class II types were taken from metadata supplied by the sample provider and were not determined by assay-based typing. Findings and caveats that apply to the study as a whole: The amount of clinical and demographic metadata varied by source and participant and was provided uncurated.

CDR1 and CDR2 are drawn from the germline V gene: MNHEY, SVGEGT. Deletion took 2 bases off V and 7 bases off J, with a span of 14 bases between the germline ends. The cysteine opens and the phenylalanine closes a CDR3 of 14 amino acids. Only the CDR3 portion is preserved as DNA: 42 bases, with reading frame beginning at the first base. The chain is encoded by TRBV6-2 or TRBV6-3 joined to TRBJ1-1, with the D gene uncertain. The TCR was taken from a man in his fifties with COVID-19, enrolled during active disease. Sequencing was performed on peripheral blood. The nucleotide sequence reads TGTGCCAGCAGTTACAGTTCACCGACTAATGAAGCTTTCTTT. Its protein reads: CASSYSSPTNEAFF.